One TCR beta chain is described in this entry. The target antigen is unknown. These data are taken from a study of T-cell reconstitution after alpha-beta-depleted transplantation in children. General study findings and limits: Two months or so post-transplant, alpha-beta T cells reportedly derived from several hundred expanded graft clones.

Unique molecular identifiers tagged the TCRbeta library. TCRdb passed the PCR reads through MiXCR, listing each CDR3 protein once. The table lists approximately 980,000 distinct CDR3 sequences, roughly 31% of them singletons. Germline V lookup: CDR1 MDHEN, CDR2 SYDVKM. The ends were cut back, 2 bases at V and 6 bases at J, with 7 bases in the middle. The CDR3 is made up of 13 amino acids. The specimen comprised PBMCs, mostly from graft donor cells, sampled 360 days after TCRalphabeta/CD19-depleted stem cell transplant. This clonotype originated in a boy less than two years old who had a stem cell transplant for SCID, so the T cells may come from the graft donor. The chain uses TRBV28 and TRBJ2-2; D is undetermined. The CDR3 DNA sequence: TGTGCCAGCAGTTTAAGGAATCCCGGGGAGCTGTTTTTT. It is translated as CASSLRNPGELFF.